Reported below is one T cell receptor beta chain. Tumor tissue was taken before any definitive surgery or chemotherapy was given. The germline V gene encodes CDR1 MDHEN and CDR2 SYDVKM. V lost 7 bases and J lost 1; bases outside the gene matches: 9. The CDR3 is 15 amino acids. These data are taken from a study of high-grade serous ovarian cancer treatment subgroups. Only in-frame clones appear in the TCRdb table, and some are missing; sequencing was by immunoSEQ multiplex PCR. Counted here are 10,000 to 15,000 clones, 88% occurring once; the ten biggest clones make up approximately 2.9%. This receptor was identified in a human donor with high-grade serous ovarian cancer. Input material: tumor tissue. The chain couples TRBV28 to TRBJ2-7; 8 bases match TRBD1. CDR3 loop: CASITGQGTSYEQYF. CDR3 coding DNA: TGTGCCAGCATCACCGGACAGGGAACATCCTACGAGCAGTACTTC. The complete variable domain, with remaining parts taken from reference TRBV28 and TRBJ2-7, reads DVKVTQSSRYLVKRTGEKVFLECVQDMDHENMFWYRQDPGLGLRLIYFSYDVKMKEKGDIPEGYSVSREKKERFSLILESASTNQTSMYLCASITGQGTSYEQYFGPGTRLTVT.